This entry lists 6 T cell receptor beta chains sequenced from one sample in a study of blood T cell repertoires in COVID-19. Produced via immunoSEQ multiplex PCR; TCRdb's table is partial and in-frame only. The sample includes roughly 260,000 clones, about 90% seen only once; the top ten take 1.2%. Sequences were obtained from PBMCs or T cells enriched from blood (not recorded which). The receptors derive from a human donor in a cohort exposed to, infected with or recovered from COVID-19 (not recorded which). The donor label of this sample is uncertain.

The chain recombines TRBV5-4 with TRBJ1-1; TRBD1 matches at 9 bases. The trim removed 4 bases at V and 0 bases at J, leaving 13 bases unmatched. This CDR3 contains 18 residues. Looked up from germline, CDR1 is SGHNT and CDR2 is YYREEE (reference sequence). In nucleotides, the CDR3 is TGTGCCAGCAGCCCAAGTTCGGGACAGGGTTACATGAACACTGAAGCTTTCTTT. This gives the protein CASSPSSGQGYMNTEAFF.

The chain is built from TRBV27 and TRBJ2-7, with 12 bases matching TRBD1. The CDR3 extends over 14 amino acids. Germline V gives CDR1 MNHEY, CDR2 SMNVEV (reference sequence). Trimming cost V 6 bases and J 5 bases; bases outside gene matches: 5. The CDR3 loop is CASRGTGGFDEQYF. CDR3 nucleotide sequence: TGTGCCAGCAGGGGGACAGGGGGCTTCGACGAGCAGTACTTC.

The chain is built from TRBV10-1 and TRBJ2-3; tentatively, D is TRBD2 (5 bases). Trimming removed 2 bases from V and 9 bases from J, with 9 bases in between. The germline gives CDR1 WNHNN, CDR2 SYGVQD (reference sequence). The CDR3 consists of 12 residues. The CDR3 DNA is TGCGCCAGCAGTGAGGCGGGTAAGACGCAGTATTTT. Translated, it gives CASSEAGKTQYF.

The chain couples TRBV7-9 to TRBJ1-5, with TRBD1 identical over 9 bases. V lost 4 bases to trimming and J lost 3 bases; unmatched junction nucleotides: 7. CDR1 is SEHNR and CDR2 is FQNEAQ in the germline V gene (reference sequence). This CDR3 is built from 16 residues. The CDR3 region is CASSSLRQGVNQPQHF. Written as DNA, the CDR3 is TGTGCCAGCAGCTCCCTCCGACAGGGGGTCAATCAGCCCCAGCATTTT.

This chain uses TRBV7-3 with TRBJ2-1; perhaps TRBD2 as D (5 bases). The germline gives CDR1 SGHTA, CDR2 FQGTGA. Trimming stripped 2 bases from V and 2 bases from J, with 7 bases between. This CDR3 has 14 residues. This chain's CDR3 is CASSLSGAYNEQFF. In DNA, the CDR3 is TGTGCCAGCAGCTTATCCGGGGCCTACAATGAGCAGTTCTTC.

This clone was recorded only once. The V call is TRBV6-5, the J call TRBJ1-3; 7 positions match TRBD1. This CDR3 has 13 amino acids. Germline CDR1 MNHEY, CDR2 SVGAGI. V lost 5 bases and J lost 8; bases outside the gene matches: 6. CDR3 region: CASSLAGGHTIYF. Written as DNA, the CDR3 is TGTGCCAGCAGTCTGGCAGGGGGACACACCATATATTTT.